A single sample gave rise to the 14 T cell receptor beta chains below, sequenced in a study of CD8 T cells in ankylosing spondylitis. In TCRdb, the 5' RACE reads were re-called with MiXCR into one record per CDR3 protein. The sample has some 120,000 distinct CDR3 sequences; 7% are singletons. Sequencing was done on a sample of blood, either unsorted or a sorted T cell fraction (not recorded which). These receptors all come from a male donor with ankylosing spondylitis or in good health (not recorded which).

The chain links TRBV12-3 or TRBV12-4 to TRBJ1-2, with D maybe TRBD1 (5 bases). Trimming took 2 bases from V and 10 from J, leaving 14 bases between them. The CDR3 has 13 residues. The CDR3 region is CASSLYGAEDYTF. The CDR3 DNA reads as TGTGCCAGCAGTTTATATGGGGCGGAGGACTACACCTTC.

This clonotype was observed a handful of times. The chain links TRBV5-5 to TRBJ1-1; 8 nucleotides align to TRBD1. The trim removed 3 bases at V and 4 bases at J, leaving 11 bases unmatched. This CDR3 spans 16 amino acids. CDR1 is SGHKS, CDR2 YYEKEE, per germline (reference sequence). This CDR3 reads CASSSRASGGITEAFF. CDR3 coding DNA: TGTGCCAGCAGCTCGCGGGCGTCAGGGGGCATCACTGAAGCTTTCTTT.

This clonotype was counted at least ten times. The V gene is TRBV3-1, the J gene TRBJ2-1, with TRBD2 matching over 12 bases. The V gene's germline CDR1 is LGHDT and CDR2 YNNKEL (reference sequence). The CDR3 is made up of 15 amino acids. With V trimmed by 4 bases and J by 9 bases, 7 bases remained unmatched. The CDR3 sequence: CASSLGLAGNGEQFF. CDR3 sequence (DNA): TGTGCCAGCAGCCTCGGACTAGCGGGAAATGGTGAGCAGTTCTTC.

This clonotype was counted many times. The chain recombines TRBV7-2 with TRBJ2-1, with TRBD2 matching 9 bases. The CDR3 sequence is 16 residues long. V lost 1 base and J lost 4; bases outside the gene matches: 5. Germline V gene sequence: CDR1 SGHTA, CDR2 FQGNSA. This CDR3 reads CASSLGGLAGYNEQFF. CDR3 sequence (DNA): TGTGCCAGCAGCTTAGGAGGGCTAGCGGGGTACAATGAGCAGTTCTTC.

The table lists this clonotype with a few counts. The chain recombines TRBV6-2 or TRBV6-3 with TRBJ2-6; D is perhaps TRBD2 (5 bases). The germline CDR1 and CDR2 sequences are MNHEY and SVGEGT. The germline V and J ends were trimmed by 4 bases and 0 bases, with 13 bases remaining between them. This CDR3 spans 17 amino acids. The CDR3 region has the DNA TGTGCCAGCAGTTCGGGAATTTCCTTCTCTGGGGCCAACGTCCTGACTTTC. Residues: CASSSGISFSGANVLTF.

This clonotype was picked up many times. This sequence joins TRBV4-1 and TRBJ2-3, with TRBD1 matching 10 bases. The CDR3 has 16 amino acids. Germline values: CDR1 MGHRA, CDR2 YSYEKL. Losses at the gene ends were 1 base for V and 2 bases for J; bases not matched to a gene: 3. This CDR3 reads CASSQGGQGPTDTQYF. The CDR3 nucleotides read TGCGCCAGCAGCCAAGGGGGACAGGGGCCCACAGATACGCAGTATTTT.

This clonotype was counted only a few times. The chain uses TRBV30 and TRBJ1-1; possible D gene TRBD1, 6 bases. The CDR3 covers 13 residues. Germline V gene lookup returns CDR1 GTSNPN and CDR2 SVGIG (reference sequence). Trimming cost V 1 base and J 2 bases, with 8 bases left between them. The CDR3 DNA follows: TGTGCCTGGAGTGCCGGGGGCAACACTGAAGCTTTCTTT. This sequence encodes CAWSAGGNTEAFF.

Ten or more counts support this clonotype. Here the CDR3 reads CASSLPPGQYTDTQYF. The CDR3 nucleotides read TGTGCCAGCAGCCTTCCGCCGGGACAGTACACAGATACGCAGTATTTT. The chain joins TRBV28 to TRBJ2-3, with 7 bases matching TRBD1. The V segment lost 6 bases and the J segment 2 bases; nucleotides outside the gene matches: 11. Germline V CDR1 and CDR2: MDHEN, SYDVKM. The CDR3 is made up of 16 amino acids. The variable domain in full, with the rest retrieved from reference TRBV28 and TRBJ2-3, is DVKVTQSSRYLVKRTGEKVFLECVQDMDHENMFWYRQDPGLGLRLIYFSYDVKMKEKGDIPEGYSVSREKKERFSLILESASTNQTSMYLCASSLPPGQYTDTQYFGPGTRLTVL.

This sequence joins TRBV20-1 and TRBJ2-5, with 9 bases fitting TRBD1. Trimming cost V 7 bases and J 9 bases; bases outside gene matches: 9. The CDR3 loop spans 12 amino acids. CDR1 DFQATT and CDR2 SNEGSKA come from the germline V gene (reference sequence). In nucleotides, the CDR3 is TGCAGTGACCATGACAGGGGGGTGGCCCAGTACTTC. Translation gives CSDHDRGVAQYF.

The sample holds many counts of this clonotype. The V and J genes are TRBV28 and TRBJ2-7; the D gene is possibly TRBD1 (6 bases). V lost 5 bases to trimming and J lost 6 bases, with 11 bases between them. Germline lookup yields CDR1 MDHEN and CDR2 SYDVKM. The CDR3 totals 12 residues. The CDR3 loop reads CASSLTGIEQYF. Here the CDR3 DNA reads TGTGCCAGCAGTCTCACAGGGATCGAGCAGTACTTC.

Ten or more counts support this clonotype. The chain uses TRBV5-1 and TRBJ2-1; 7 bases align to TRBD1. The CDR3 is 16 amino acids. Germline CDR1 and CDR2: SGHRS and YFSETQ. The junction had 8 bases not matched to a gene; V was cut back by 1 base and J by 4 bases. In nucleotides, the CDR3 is TGCGCCAGCAGCTTGTCCGGGACAGTAGCTTACAATGAGCAGTTCTTC. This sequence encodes CASSLSGTVAYNEQFF.

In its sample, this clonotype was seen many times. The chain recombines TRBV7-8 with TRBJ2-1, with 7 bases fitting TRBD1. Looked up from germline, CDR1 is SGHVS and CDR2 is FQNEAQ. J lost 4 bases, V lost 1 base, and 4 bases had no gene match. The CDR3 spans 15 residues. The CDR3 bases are TGTGCCAGCAGCTTAGTGAGGGGGCAATACAATGAGCAGTTCTTC. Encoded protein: CASSLVRGQYNEQFF.

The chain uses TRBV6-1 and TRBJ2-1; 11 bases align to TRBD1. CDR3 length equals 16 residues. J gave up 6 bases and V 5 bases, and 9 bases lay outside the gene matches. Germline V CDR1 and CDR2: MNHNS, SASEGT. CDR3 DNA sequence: TGTGCCAGCAGTATGATCCGGGACAGGGGGGGCAATGAGCAGTTCTTC. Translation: CASSMIRDRGGNEQFF.

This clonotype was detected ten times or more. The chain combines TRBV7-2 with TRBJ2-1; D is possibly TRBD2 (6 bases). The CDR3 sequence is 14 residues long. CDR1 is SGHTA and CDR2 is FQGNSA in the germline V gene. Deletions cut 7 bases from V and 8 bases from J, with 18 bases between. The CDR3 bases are TGTGCCAGCATGAAAGGAGGGAGGTTCGATGAGCAGTTCTTC. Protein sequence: CASMKGGRFDEQFF.